These T cell receptor beta chains were read from a single sample in a study of blood T cell repertoires in COVID-19. Sequencing used immunoSEQ multiplex PCR; TCRdb keeps in-frame clones, though not all of them. The table records over 200,000 clones, 80% to 85% of them present only once. Sequences were obtained from peripheral blood. The receptors come from a human donor in a cohort sampled during active COVID-19. Each CDR3 is given with its conserved first and last residue. D genes are given only for firm matches. A row's size may be missing; if present it is once, few, many or a size class.

D gene	V gene	clone size	J gene	CDR3 DNA	CDR3 protein
-	TRBV24-1	-	TRBJ1-5	TGTGCCACCAGTGCCAGACTTTCCGGGAGCAATCAGCCCCAGCATTTT	CATSARLSGSNQPQHF
TRBD2	TRBV19	once	TRBJ2-1	TGTGCCAGTAGTATCTCTGAGGCTAGCGGGAGGCCATACAATGAGCAGTTCTTC	CASSISEASGRPYNEQFF
TRBD2	TRBV11-2	-	TRBJ2-1	TGTGCCAGCAGCTTAGGGACTAGGGGACATGAGCAGTTCTTC	CASSLGTRGHEQFF
TRBD2	TRBV28	-	TRBJ2-7	TGTGCCAGCATAGCGGGAGTCCCCTACGAGCAGTACTTC	CASIAGVPYEQYF
TRBD2	TRBV6-2/TRBV6-3	-	TRBJ2-7	TGTGCCAGCAGTCACGCGGGGGTAGCGGCCCCCTACGAGCAGTACTTC	CASSHAGVAAPYEQYF
-	TRBV3-1/TRBV3-2	-	TRBJ2-7	TGTGCCGCTCGGGCGGGCGGGACCCCGTTGGGCGAGCAGTACTTC	CAARAGGTPLGEQYF
-	TRBV19	-	TRBJ1-1	TGTGCCAGTAGTATCAGGATCGACAGGAGGAACACTGAAGCTTTCTTT	CASSIRIDRRNTEAFF
TRBD1	TRBV3-1/TRBV3-2	-	TRBJ1-2	TGTGCCAGCAGCCCCCGGGACAGGGCTTATAACTATGGCTACACCTTC	CASSPRDRAYNYGYTF
-	TRBV19	-	TRBJ1-3	TGTGCCAGTGCGAGGACAAACTCTGGAAACACCATATATTTT	CASARTNSGNTIYF
-	TRBV11-2	-	TRBJ1-2	TGTGCCAGCAGCCTTACAGGAAAATATGGCTACACCTTC	CASSLTGKYGYTF
-	TRBV3-1/TRBV3-2	-	TRBJ2-5	TGTGCCAGCAGCCAAGGTACTAGCACTGCAGAGACCCAGTACTTC	CASSQGTSTAETQYF
TRBD1	TRBV4-2	once	TRBJ2-3	TGTGCCAGCAGCCTCCGGGACAGGAGCACAGATACGCAGTATTTT	CASSLRDRSTDTQYF
TRBD1	TRBV9	-	TRBJ1-6	TGTGCCAGCAGCGACGGGACAGTATATAATTCACCCCTCCACTTT	CASSDGTVYNSPLHF
-	TRBV7-3	once	TRBJ1-5	TGTGCCAGCAGCTTTACCGGGGTTAGTCAGCCCCAGCATTTT	CASSFTGVSQPQHF
-	TRBV30	-	TRBJ2-1	TGTGCCTGGAGTCTCCAGGGGCTCTCCTACAATGAGCAGTTCTTC	CAWSLQGLSYNEQFF
-	TRBV7-2	-	TRBJ2-3	TGTGCCAGCAGCCCCGCCGAGTCCCGCACAGATACGCAGTATTTT	CASSPAESRTDTQYF
-	TRBV27	-	TRBJ2-5	TGTGCCAGCAGTGCCCGGGGGACCCAGTACTTC	CASSARGTQYF
-	TRBV7-3	-	TRBJ1-4	TGTGCCAGCAGCTTAAATGGGAGGGGCCTCAATGAAAAACTGTTTTTT	CASSLNGRGLNEKLFF
-	TRBV7-2	-	TRBJ1-2	TGTGCCAGCAGCCCTGGGACACAAGGTTATGGCTACACCTTC	CASSPGTQGYGYTF
TRBD2	TRBV5-4	-	TRBJ2-7	TGTGCCAGCAGCTTCCGGACTAGTAGATTCACGGCGCAGTACTTC	CASSFRTSRFTAQYF
-	TRBV30	-	TRBJ2-1	TGTGCCTGGACCCCCGGTGCGAGCTCCTACAATGAGCAGTTCTTC	CAWTPGASSYNEQFF
-	TRBV9	-	TRBJ1-2	TGTGCCAGCAAGGGGTATGACAACTATGGCTACACCTTC	CASKGYDNYGYTF
-	TRBV7-9	-	TRBJ1-2	TGTGCCAGCAGCCCCGATGCGGTGGAAGCTAACTATGGCTACACCTTC	CASSPDAVEANYGYTF
-	TRBV5-6	-	TRBJ1-2	TGTGCCAGCAGCTCGGAGACAGACGACAACTATGGCTACACCTTC	CASSSETDDNYGYTF
-	TRBV30	-	TRBJ1-4	TGTGCCTGGAGTCCTCGTGGTGAGGAAAAACTGTTTTTT	CAWSPRGEEKLFF
TRBD2	TRBV7-2	-	TRBJ2-7	TGTGCCAGCAGCTTACGGGCGGGAGAGTTGTACGAGCAGTACTTC	CASSLRAGELYEQYF
-	TRBV28	-	TRBJ2-7	TGTGCCAGCAGTTTGGGCAGGGGCTTAGGTGAGCAGTACTTC	CASSLGRGLGEQYF
-	TRBV5-6	-	TRBJ2-7	TGTGCCAGCAGCCGCGGCCCCGAGCAGTACTTC	CASSRGPEQYF
TRBD1	TRBV19	-	TRBJ2-7	TGTGCCAGTAGCCTCAACAGGGGGAAAAGGTACGAGCAGTACTTC	CASSLNRGKRYEQYF
TRBD2	TRBV30	-	TRBJ2-7	TGTGCCTGGAGTGTACCTAGCGGGAGATTCTACGAGCAGTACTTC	CAWSVPSGRFYEQYF
TRBD1	TRBV7-9	-	TRBJ1-5	TGTGCCAGCAGCTTGGGGACAGGGTTCGAACAGCCCCAGCATTTT	CASSLGTGFEQPQHF
-	TRBV5-1	-	TRBJ1-2	TGCGCCAGCAGCCGGGGGGAGATTCCCTATGGCTACACCTTC	CASSRGEIPYGYTF
TRBD1	TRBV14	-	TRBJ2-7	TGTGCCAGCAGTCACGTTGGGACAGGCTCCTACGAGCAGTACTTC	CASSHVGTGSYEQYF
-	TRBV11-2	-	TRBJ1-3	TGTGCCAGCAGGAAACAGGCAAGCTCTGGAAACACCATATATTTT	CASRKQASSGNTIYF
-	TRBV28	-	TRBJ1-2	TGTGCCAGCAGTCACGGAGGGGCCCCCGCTAACTATGGCTACACCTTC	CASSHGGAPANYGYTF
TRBD1	TRBV30	-	TRBJ2-7	TGTGCCTGGAGTGTATCCCCCCTACGGGACAGGGGAGAAGAGCAGTACTTC	CAWSVSPLRDRGEEQYF
TRBD2	TRBV7-8	-	TRBJ2-1	TGTGCCAGCAGCCAAAGACTAGCGGTCAGTAAGGGGAATGAGCAGTTCTTC	CASSQRLAVSKGNEQFF
TRBD2	TRBV28	-	TRBJ2-7	TGTGCCAGCAGCCCCCTAGCGGAGAGCTCCTACGAGCAGTACTTC	CASSPLAESSYEQYF
-	TRBV4-1	once	TRBJ1-2	TGCGCCAGCAGCCAGACCAGAACCAGGGGACCCAACTATGGCTACACCTTC	CASSQTRTRGPNYGYTF
-	TRBV15	-	TRBJ1-2	TGTGCCACCAGCAGCGTGACAGCAGGATTCTATGGCTACACCTTC	CATSSVTAGFYGYTF
TRBD2	TRBV5-1	-	TRBJ2-1	TGCGCCAGCAGCCCAGTAGCGGGAGGGGGGAATGAGCAGTTCTTC	CASSPVAGGGNEQFF
TRBD1	TRBV7-3	-	TRBJ2-1	TGTGCCAGCAGCTCCCAAGGGACAGCCAATGAGCAGTTCTTC	CASSSQGTANEQFF
-	TRBV23-1	-	TRBJ1-2	TGCGCCAGCAGTCCCCGGGACTCCATAAACGGCTACACCTTC	CASSPRDSINGYTF
-	TRBV5-4	-	TRBJ2-5	TGTGCCAGCAGCTTGGAGGGCGGGGCTGTGGAGACCCAGTACTTC	CASSLEGGAVETQYF
TRBD1	TRBV3-1/TRBV3-2	-	TRBJ2-5	TGTGCCAGCAGTGGACAGGGGGCCGGGAGGGAGACCCAGTACTTC	CASSGQGAGRETQYF
TRBD2	TRBV5-4	-	TRBJ2-7	TGTGCCAGCAGCTTTACTTTAGCGGGAGTCGTCGAGCAGTACTTC	CASSFTLAGVVEQYF
-	TRBV6-5	-	TRBJ2-2	TGTGCCAGCAGACAGGGATCTTTGACCGGGGAGCTGTTTTTT	CASRQGSLTGELFF
TRBD1	TRBV27	-	TRBJ2-6	TGTGCCAGCAGTTTGAGGTTGAGACAGGGAAACATCTTGTCTGGGGCCAACGTCCTGACTTTC	CASSLRLRQGNILSGANVLTF
TRBD1	TRBV6-6	-	TRBJ2-3	TGTGCCAGCAGTTTACGACAGGGGCGGACCACAGATACGCAGTATTTT	CASSLRQGRTTDTQYF
TRBD2	TRBV5-1	-	TRBJ2-3	TGCGCCAGCAGCTTGGGGAGGACTAGCGGGAGTACAGATACGCAGTATTTT	CASSLGRTSGSTDTQYF
TRBD1	TRBV29-1	-	TRBJ1-1	TGCAGCGCCTCAGGGACAGTTAACACTGAAGCTTTCTTT	CSASGTVNTEAFF
TRBD1	TRBV7-6	-	TRBJ2-5	TGTGCCAGCAGCCGGGGACAGCCGGTCCAAGAGACCCAGTACTTC	CASSRGQPVQETQYF
-	TRBV11-2	-	TRBJ1-2	TGTGCCAGCAGCTTGGTTCCTCTCGGAGCGGCTTCTGGCTACACCTTC	CASSLVPLGAASGYTF